Listed below are T cell receptor beta chains from one sample, sequenced in a study of blood T cell repertoires in COVID-19. Sequenced by immunoSEQ multiplex PCR; TCRdb stores in-frame clones only, minus some. Of about 90,000 clones listed, about 86% are singletons. Specimen: peripheral blood. These receptors all come from a man aged 80 or over with active or convalescent COVID-19. Each CDR3 is given with its conserved first and last residue. Fields, in order: D gene, clone size, V gene, J gene, CDR3 DNA, CDR3 protein. The D gene is left open where the match is weak. Size tells how often a clone was seen (once, few, many) or the class of an expanded clone, and some rows leave it out.

d_gene: TRBD1; abundance: -; v_gene: TRBV6-5; j_gene: TRBJ1-2; CDR3nt: TGTGCCAGCAGTTGGAGAAAACAGGACAGGGGGCATGGCTACACCTTC; CDR3aa: CASSWRKQDRGHGYTF
d_gene: -; abundance: -; v_gene: TRBV27; j_gene: TRBJ1-2; CDR3nt: TGTGCCAGCAGCCAAAACCGGGACAAGGGTGGCTACACCTTC; CDR3aa: CASSQNRDKGGYTF
d_gene: -; abundance: -; v_gene: TRBV12-3/TRBV12-4; j_gene: TRBJ2-1; CDR3nt: TGTGCCAGCAGCCTTAGGAGGCGAGATGAGCAGTTCTTC; CDR3aa: CASSLRRRDEQFF
d_gene: TRBD2; abundance: -; v_gene: TRBV6-6; j_gene: TRBJ2-7; CDR3nt: TGTGCCAGCAAGCGGACTAGCGGGAGTCTCGAGCAGTACTTC; CDR3aa: CASKRTSGSLEQYF
d_gene: -; abundance: once; v_gene: TRBV29-1; j_gene: TRBJ2-1; CDR3nt: TGCAGCGTTGTCGGGAGCTCCTACAATGAGCAGTTCTTC; CDR3aa: CSVVGSSYNEQFF
d_gene: TRBD1; abundance: -; v_gene: TRBV28; j_gene: TRBJ2-4; CDR3nt: TGTGCCAGCAACCCGACAGGGAGCAAAAACATTCAGTACTTC; CDR3aa: CASNPTGSKNIQYF
d_gene: -; abundance: -; v_gene: TRBV7-9; j_gene: TRBJ1-2; CDR3nt: TGTGCCAGCAGCTTAAAACCAGAAGGCTACACCTTC; CDR3aa: CASSLKPEGYTF
d_gene: TRBD2; abundance: -; v_gene: TRBV5-4; j_gene: TRBJ2-1; CDR3nt: TGTGCCAGCAGCGGTGGAGGGCTAGCGGGATACAATGAGCAGTTCTTC; CDR3aa: CASSGGGLAGYNEQFF
d_gene: -; abundance: -; v_gene: TRBV7-2; j_gene: TRBJ1-5; CDR3nt: TGTGCCAGCAGCTTGCAGGGGAGCAATCAGCCCCAGCATTTT; CDR3aa: CASSLQGSNQPQHF
d_gene: -; abundance: -; v_gene: TRBV7-9; j_gene: TRBJ2-5; CDR3nt: TGTGCCAGCAGCAAGCGGGCCTCCTCAGGGAGAGAGACCCAGTACTTC; CDR3aa: CASSKRASSGRETQYF
d_gene: TRBD2; abundance: -; v_gene: TRBV10-1; j_gene: TRBJ2-5; CDR3nt: TGCGCCAGCAGTGAGTCTTCAGGGAAGCGGGAGTGGAGACAAGAGACCCAGTACTTC; CDR3aa: CASSESSGKREWRQETQYF
d_gene: -; abundance: few; v_gene: TRBV6-2/TRBV6-3; j_gene: TRBJ1-1; CDR3nt: TGTGCCAGCAGTTACTCGAGCATGGGGGGAACTGAAGCTTTCTTT; CDR3aa: CASSYSSMGGTEAFF
d_gene: TRBD1; abundance: -; v_gene: TRBV28; j_gene: TRBJ1-2; CDR3nt: TGTGCCAGCAGTCTCCCGAGCACAGGACAGGACTATGGCTACACCTTC; CDR3aa: CASSLPSTGQDYGYTF
d_gene: -; abundance: -; v_gene: TRBV2; j_gene: TRBJ2-3; CDR3nt: TGTGCCAGCAGTGAGGGACTTAGCACAGATACGCAGTATTTT; CDR3aa: CASSEGLSTDTQYF
d_gene: -; abundance: -; v_gene: TRBV5-8; j_gene: TRBJ2-1; CDR3nt: TGTGCCAGCAGCTTGCAGGGGAATGAGCAGTTCTTC; CDR3aa: CASSLQGNEQFF
d_gene: TRBD1; abundance: few; v_gene: TRBV4-2; j_gene: TRBJ2-7; CDR3nt: TGTGCCAGCAGCCCTTTTTTTGAGGGGGCAAGCGAGCAGTACTTC; CDR3aa: CASSPFFEGASEQYF
d_gene: -; abundance: -; v_gene: TRBV24-1; j_gene: TRBJ2-3; CDR3nt: TGTGCCACCAGTGATTTTCAGGGGTTGCCAGATACGCAGTATTTT; CDR3aa: CATSDFQGLPDTQYF
d_gene: -; abundance: -; v_gene: TRBV6-1; j_gene: TRBJ1-2; CDR3nt: TGTGCCAGCAGTGAAGTAAACAGGGATGGCTACACCTTC; CDR3aa: CASSEVNRDGYTF
d_gene: -; abundance: -; v_gene: TRBV7-3; j_gene: TRBJ2-2; CDR3nt: TGTGCCAGCAGCTTAGGGGCCTGGGGCGGGGAGCTGTTTTTT; CDR3aa: CASSLGAWGGELFF
d_gene: -; abundance: -; v_gene: TRBV5-4; j_gene: TRBJ2-7; CDR3nt: TGTGCCAGCAGCTTGGTCGGCGGGTTGGTCTACGAGCAGTACTTC; CDR3aa: CASSLVGGLVYEQYF
d_gene: TRBD1; abundance: -; v_gene: TRBV28; j_gene: TRBJ1-2; CDR3nt: TGTGCCAGCAGCAGGGGGCCGTATGGCTACACCTTC; CDR3aa: CASSRGPYGYTF
d_gene: -; abundance: -; v_gene: TRBV12-5; j_gene: TRBJ1-5; CDR3nt: TGTGCTAGTGGTCCTGACGGGATCAATCAGCCCCAGCATTTT; CDR3aa: CASGPDGINQPQHF
d_gene: TRBD1; abundance: -; v_gene: TRBV19; j_gene: TRBJ2-7; CDR3nt: TGTGCCAGTAGTAGACCGGGACAGGGGGCCTACGAGCAGTACTTC; CDR3aa: CASSRPGQGAYEQYF
d_gene: TRBD2; abundance: -; v_gene: TRBV2; j_gene: TRBJ2-7; CDR3nt: TGTGCCAGCAGTGAGGTCCCCGGACTAGCGAAGTACTACGAGCAGTACTTC; CDR3aa: CASSEVPGLAKYYEQYF
d_gene: -; abundance: -; v_gene: TRBV5-6; j_gene: TRBJ2-3; CDR3nt: TGTGCCAGCAGCTTGAGAGGGGATACGCAGTATTTT; CDR3aa: CASSLRGDTQYF
d_gene: -; abundance: -; v_gene: TRBV4-3; j_gene: TRBJ1-5; CDR3nt: TGCGCCAGCAGCCAAGAATTGGGGGCAAATCAGCCCCAGCATTTT; CDR3aa: CASSQELGANQPQHF
d_gene: -; abundance: -; v_gene: TRBV11-1; j_gene: TRBJ2-5; CDR3nt: TGTGCCAGCAGCCCGGGGTTTGCTACCCAAGAGACCCAGTACTTC; CDR3aa: CASSPGFATQETQYF
d_gene: TRBD1; abundance: -; v_gene: TRBV5-1; j_gene: TRBJ1-1; CDR3nt: TGCGCCAGCAGCGAGGGGCGGGACAGGGGTTTTCGTATCGCTGAAGCTTTCTTT; CDR3aa: CASSEGRDRGFRIAEAFF
d_gene: TRBD1; abundance: -; v_gene: TRBV2; j_gene: TRBJ1-1; CDR3nt: TGTGCCAGTTCACAGGGGGCGGGCACTGAAGCTTTCTTT; CDR3aa: CASSQGAGTEAFF
d_gene: -; abundance: -; v_gene: TRBV19; j_gene: TRBJ2-3; CDR3nt: TGTGCCAGTAGTATGCGGGGTGGCGGACTAATCACAGATACGCAGTATTTT; CDR3aa: CASSMRGGGLITDTQYF